This T cell receptor (beta chain) comes out of a study of blood T cell repertoires in COVID-19. Study overall: From T cells, B-cell-depleted T cells, or PBMCs came the material, which was cDNA or gDNA.

TCRdb's copy holds only in-frame clones and misses some; the assay was immunoSEQ multiplex PCR. The sample comprises around 50,000 clones, roughly 90% of which are singletons, and less than 2.5% rests with the top ten. The germline gives CDR1 SGHVS, CDR2 FQNEAQ. This CDR3 contains 15 residues. V was shortened by 5 bases and J by 7 bases, with 20 bases between the two germline ends. Sequencing was done on a sample of peripheral blood. The sequence came from a human donor in a cohort sampled during active COVID-19. The chain uses TRBV7-8 and TRBJ1-1, with D perhaps matching TRBD1 (6 bases). The CDR3 sequence is CASSPTMGTSSEAFF. Written as DNA, the CDR3 is TGTGCCAGCAGCCCCACGATGGGGACATCAAGTGAAGCTTTCTTT. Full variable domain (remainder filled in from reference TRBV7-8 and TRBJ1-1): GAGVSQSPRYKVAKRGQDVALRCDPISGHVSLFWYQQALGQGPEFLTYFQNEAQLDKSGLPSDRFFAERPEGSVSTLKIQRTQQEDSAVYLCASSPTMGTSSEAFFGQGTRLTVV.